Reported below is one TCR beta chain. What this receptor recognizes is not known. No per-base quality is available; no much larger clone lies one base away. Relative to germline, V is missing 0 bases and J is missing 5 bases, with 0 bases of the junction outside any gene match. From the cysteine through the phenylalanine, the CDR3 covers 14 amino acids. Only CDR3 DNA is held: 42 bases, read in frame from base 1. The germline V gene encodes CDR1 SGDLS and CDR2 YYNGEE. This entry is derived from a study of graft-versus-host responses after intestinal transplantation (dated by TCRdb to about 2021). In the study overall: Multivisceral, liver-intestinal, or isolated intestinal transplants were received by the recipients. After intestinal transplantation, graft-versus-host and host-versus-graft alloreactive T cell clones in the graft, circulation and bone marrow were tracked using bulk TCR-beta CDR3 sequencing. A peak of at least 4% donor T cells among recipient peripheral blood mononuclear cells was the definition used for donor T cell macrochimerism. Instead of going to the commercial service, samples from a few later patients were sequenced in-house on an Illumina MiSeq and processed with MiXCR. Alloreactive clones were identified by sequencing pre-transplant mixed lymphocyte reaction products and comparing them with unstimulated pre-transplant donor and recipient T cells. A cohort of 20 to 25 intestinal transplant recipients, including one retransplant, was enrolled, and a few patients lacking pretransplant specimens were excluded. Every recipient was given anti-thymocyte globulin induction, followed by around three years of maintenance tacrolimus and steroids.

Overall study outcomes, separate from this receptor: Early after transplant, peak levels of circulating GvH clones were found to be associated with declines in HvG clones. High GvH to HvG T cell clonal ratios were observed in the allografts of patients with donor T cell macrochimerism. GvH clones were detected in recipient bone marrow, and some appeared earlier in ileal mucosa or blood, consistent with an intestinal mucosal origin. The relatively low number and heterogeneity of intestinal transplant patients limited the conclusions.

Intraepithelial and lamina propria lymphocytes were isolated from graft specimens using dithiothreitol, EDTA incubations and collagenase D digestion. Bulk TCR-beta sequencing was performed on serial intestinal graft biopsy specimens collected as late as 600 days after transplant. Libraries were made using the immunoSEQ multiplex PCR assay. High-throughput TCR-beta CDR3 sequencing of genomic DNA from most patients was performed by Adaptive Biotechnologies. The authors' analysis ran thus. TCR sequencing data were retrieved from Adaptive's ImmunoSEQ software for roughly 20 patients, whereas a few other patients were processed with MiXCR and VDJtools. CDR3 nucleotide sequences shared between donor and recipient were removed because the origin of such sequences could not be assigned. At least 2-fold expansion over unstimulated cells and a minimum CFSE-low frequency of 0.002% (template counts) or 0.001% (read counts) were required for clones to be classified as alloreactive. Mappable clones were those detected in sequenced pre-transplant spleen, lymph node, or MLR CFSE-low populations of the donor or recipient. The cumulative frequency of alloreactive clones was calculated as a percentage of all sequences, weighted by copy number. Entries here come from immuneACCESS through TCRdb and include only in-frame sequences with V and J called. Some clones fail to appear in such tables; in the studies checked, an unresolved V gene covers under half of the shortfall, and the cause of the remainder is unknown. The DNA gave D and trimming, while V, J and clone size come from that table. Recorded for this sample are some 14,000 clones; about two thirds of them occurred a single time. Of the sample, approximately 8.1% is held by the ten largest clones.

This sequence uses TRBV9 and TRBJ2-2; 8 of the junction bases match TRBD2. The sample was ileum tissue, taken approximately 670 days after intestinal transplantation. The origin of this receptor is a human patient who received an intestinal transplant, so some T cells may come from the graft donor. The sequence in DNA is TGTGCCAGCAGCGTAGCGGGGGGGACCGGGGAGCTGTTTTTT. Its translation is CASSVAGGTGELFF.